Listed below are T cell receptor beta chains from one sample, sequenced in a study of long-term antiretroviral therapy in people with HIV. Sequenced by immunoSEQ multiplex PCR; TCRdb stores in-frame clones only, minus some. The sample consists of 30,000 to 40,000 clones, 86% of them appearing once. The sample was unsorted PBMCs, taken just before starting antiretroviral therapy. These receptor sequences come from a young woman with HIV. Each CDR3 is given with its conserved first and last residue.

J	V	CDR3
TRBJ1-2	TRBV19	CASSVPPGQLHYGYTF
TRBJ2-1	TRBV15	CATSSRQGASYNEQFF
TRBJ2-7	TRBV10-1	CASSEFFKLLGNEQYF
TRBJ1-1	TRBV5-8	CASSLDTAGQGKAFF
TRBJ2-6	TRBV7-2	CASSATGTRVLTF
TRBJ2-5	TRBV6-4	CASSDPGETQYF
TRBJ1-5	TRBV6-5	CASSYGGTGVEPQHF
TRBJ2-5	TRBV9	CASSLGLAAAPYQETQYF
TRBJ2-7	TRBV7-2	CASSVAYEQYF
TRBJ2-7	TRBV27	CASSVTGPVYEQYF
TRBJ2-1	TRBV7-9	CASSFRTSGSRDEQFF
TRBJ2-5	TRBV28	CASDSLAGGYQETQYF
TRBJ2-3	TRBV20-1	CSASSPDTQYF
TRBJ2-3	TRBV14	CASSPRVGTSLTDTQYF
TRBJ2-1	TRBV6-6	CASSYDGSRYNEQFF
TRBJ2-7	TRBV9	CASSVEGGTTYEQYF
TRBJ2-7	TRBV27	CASSRDPNFEQYF
TRBJ1-4	TRBV27	CASQGGEKLFF
TRBJ2-5	TRBV5-1	CASSAATGEETQYF
TRBJ2-5	TRBV13	CASSEGGGETQYF
TRBJ2-7	TRBV7-2	CASSLLTGTEPYEQYF
TRBJ2-2	TRBV7-7	CASSSMGTGELFF
TRBJ2-7	TRBV19	CASSPWTGTYEQYF
TRBJ1-4	TRBV6-6	CASSPSQNEKLFF
TRBJ2-3	TRBV28	CASRILRPSGKPDTQYF
TRBJ1-1	TRBV28	CASSSGTGTEAFF
TRBJ2-1	TRBV9	CASSVGLANNEQFF
TRBJ1-4	TRBV4-3	CASSQSLGPNEKLFF
TRBJ2-1	TRBV6-6	CASSKPRESSYNEQFF
TRBJ2-7	TRBV21-1	CARGDLAYEQYF
TRBJ1-1	TRBV9	CASTPRGHTEAFF
TRBJ2-7	TRBV7-2	CASSLSGGNYEQYF
TRBJ1-1	TRBV27	CASSYQGPSGMNTEAFF
TRBJ2-1	TRBV18	CASSTGAGVVDNEQFF
TRBJ1-5	TRBV9	CASSVFGGGQPQHF
TRBJ2-7	TRBV2	CAIPRDTGDPYEQYF
TRBJ2-2	TRBV19	CASSIAWGGELFF
TRBJ2-3	TRBV10-3	CATKSGSPPDTQYF
TRBJ1-1	TRBV19	CASNTGGWGDTEAFF
TRBJ1-2	TRBV29-1	CSVDAMEGGYGYTF
TRBJ2-2	TRBV7-2	CASSLNPSGSFGTGELFF
TRBJ1-2	TRBV6-4	CASSDSPGGGRGYTF
TRBJ1-1	TRBV7-2	CASSPLYTEAFF
TRBJ2-2	TRBV28	CASSLLGLAGGIDGELFF